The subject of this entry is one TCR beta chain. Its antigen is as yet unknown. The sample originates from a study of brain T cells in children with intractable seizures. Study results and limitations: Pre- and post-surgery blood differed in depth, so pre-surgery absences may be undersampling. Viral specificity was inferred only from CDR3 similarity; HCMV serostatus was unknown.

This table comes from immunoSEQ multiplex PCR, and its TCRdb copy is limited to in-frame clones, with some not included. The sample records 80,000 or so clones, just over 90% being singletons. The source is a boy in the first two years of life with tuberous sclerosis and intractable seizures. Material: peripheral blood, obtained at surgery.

The CDR3 DNA sequence: TGTGCCAGCGACAGTAAAAAAAATCAGCCCCAGCATTTT. This gives the protein CASDSKKNQPQHF. The chain couples TRBV6-6 to TRBJ1-5; the D gene is possibly TRBD1 (5 bases). The V gene lost 8 bases and the J gene lost 4 bases, with 12 bases spanning the gap. The V gene's germline CDR1 is MNHNY and CDR2 SVGAGI (reference sequence). The CDR3 is 13 amino acids.